The present entry profiles one T cell receptor beta chain with its context. The sample holds a few counts of this clone. This clone's antigen is unknown. No per-base quality is available; no much larger clone lies one base away. The library relied on the immunoSEQ multiplex PCR assay. For the multiplex PCR, a mixture combining 60 forward primers for TCR Vbeta segments and 13 reverse primers for TCR Jbeta segments was used. Amplification of the CDR3 region of rearranged TCR beta genes was performed with a multiplex PCR assay on genomic DNA. The Illumina HiSeq System was used to sequence the amplified TCR beta libraries as 87-base-pair reads. Per the source publication's procedure: A later analysis tallied around 80 million unique TCR beta chains across the 666 repertoires, and some 10 million of those chains were shared by two or more donors. Raw reads were error-corrected and collapsed into unique sequences with a nearest-neighbor algorithm that merged closely related sequences to remove PCR and sequencing errors. Alignment of CDR3 sequences to IMGT reference sequences was used to assign V, D and J gene segments. For a sequence to be retained, at least a six-nucleotide match to both a V gene segment and a J gene segment was required. Rearrangements were classified as productive when the CDR3 lacked stop codons and remained in frame with V and J, and all other rearrangements were classified as non-productive. CDR3 was defined according to IMGT convention as the region running from the second conserved V-encoded cysteine to the conserved J-encoded phenylalanine. The earlier analysis of a few hundred of the donors excluded any sequence lacking an unambiguous match to a single V gene segment. In an earlier analysis of several hundred of the donors, V segments were called functional above 56.7% productive rearrangements and were called segregating when the between-donor standard deviation exceeded 5%. To diagnose cytomegalovirus status from the catalog of TCR beta chain sequences, a statistical classification framework was built. In a later analysis, V and J genes were assigned by comparing TCR nucleotide sequences against IMGT/GENE-DB human TR gene sequences. A later analysis assigned CDR3 sequences and most-parsimonious VDJ recombination scenarios with the TCRdist pipeline. In a later analysis, each TCR beta chain was defined by its CDR3 amino acid sequence together with its V-gene family, and reads without a unique V-gene family were excluded. To address suspected cross-contamination and a sequencing artifact, a later analysis removed 592 highly shared, low-generation-probability nucleotide sequences. A later analysis calculated a clonal expansion index for each public chain from normalized within-repertoire ranks of inferred template counts. In a later analysis, generation probabilities were computed with a VDJ recombination model fitted to out-of-frame rearrangements, and the resulting probabilities were checked against IGoR. In a later analysis, TCR-TCR, TCR-HLA and TCR-CMV co-occurrence was scored with hypergeometric tests, and a repertoire-size bias correction was applied to TCR pairs. False discovery rates were estimated in a later analysis by permuting HLA or CMV assignments 20 times. In a later analysis, co-occurring TCRs were grouped with DBSCAN, and TCRdist sequence similarity was added when clustering was performed within HLA-allele-positive subsets. Repertoires with fewer than 30,000 or more than 120,000 public chains, plus five repertoires with anomalous nucleotide sharing, were excluded from co-occurrence clustering. TCRdb obtained this table from immuneACCESS and retained in-frame rearrangements with V and J assigned. These tables miss some clones; where compared with another copy, unresolved V genes account for less than half of the shortfall, and the remainder is unexplained. V, J and clone size reflect that table, while D and trimming were determined from the DNA. This sample holds more than 95,000 clones; 70% to 80% were observed only once. Of the sample, more than 3.5% falls within the top ten clones.

This sample was taken from a study of cytomegalovirus exposure and HLA in healthy donors (dated by TCRdb to 2016 to 2017). About the investigation overall: According to an earlier analysis of 587 of the donors, roughly 180 million T cells yielded approximately 120 million unique TCR beta sequences and about 300 Gb of sequence data. An early release that covered about 600 HLA-typed donors contained approximately 320 gigabases of sequencing data and 65 million to 100 million unique TCR sequences. Of the 300 to 500 genotyped donors, 81% were placed in the genetic ancestry cluster associated with self-reported Caucasian donors. The aim of the study was to test whether cataloging public T cell receptors could identify signatures of past pathogen exposure. Using immunosequencing, the study profiled T cell repertoires from roughly 650 subjects and related those repertoires to cytomegalovirus serostatus. Besides the first cohort of 666 subjects, a separate validation cohort made up of 120 different subjects was used. To predict cytomegalovirus infection status, the study combined high-throughput TCR immunosequencing, statistical association of individual TCRs with disease status, and machine learning. A later analysis re-examined previously published TCR beta repertoires from more than 650 donors and added high-resolution HLA genotyping to investigate patterns of TCR occurrence. Rather than drawing on any new phenotypic data, the later analysis identified candidate immune exposures from TCR beta sequences and the way those sequences occurred across donors. To decide whether each TCR beta V gene segment behaved as functional or pseudogenic, an earlier analysis of some 570 of the donors relied on high-throughput TCR beta sequencing. Alongside the repertoire data, information on donor age, sex, ethnicity and CMV serostatus was compiled. Genome-wide SNP genotypes for about 65% of the roughly 700 donors were used in a later genetic analysis, which treated that subset as a discovery cohort. Every discovery cohort repertoire had been produced on one sequencing platform. HLA typing included class I and class II loci at four-digit resolution. The number of donors typed differed by locus, with about 629-630 for A, B, C, DRB1 and DQB1, about 500 for DQA1, approximately 570 for DPA1, and around 430 for DPB1. Roughly 5 DR-DQ haplotypes were handled as single units for association and clustering because linkage in the cohort was strong. On average, roughly 250,000 unique TCR beta nucleotide sequences were sequenced per donor among about 400 genotyped donors of the cohort, with roughly 18% of those sequences being non-productive.

From the cysteine through the phenylalanine, the CDR3 covers 15 amino acids. Just the 45-base CDR3 DNA is kept, in frame starting at base 1. V gives up 8 bases and J gives up 5 bases, and the segment between their germline ends measures 18 bases. From the germline V gene (reference sequence), CDR1 is SEHNR and CDR2 is FQNEAQ. The full study reports these points: The presence/absence analyses assumed that sequencing depth was roughly uniform across donors, and that assumption may not be true. HLA typing was unavailable for some donors at each locus, so association tests used only the typed subset. The sequencing pipeline was judged likely to have produced a cluster of highly shared sequence variants as a technical artifact. In a later genetic analysis, fewer N-insertions in productive TCRs were reported among donors in an Asian-associated ancestry cluster than the roughly 700-donor mean. In an earlier analysis of about 550 of the donors, most TCR beta V segments were observed in productive rearrangements about 87% or about 30% of the time, broadly matching IMGT annotations. In a later analysis, the rate of TCR association differed among HLA loci, with DRB1 alleles having the most associated TCRs and HLA-C alleles having the fewest. For the cohort, immune exposure information was limited to CMV serostatus. The classifier was reported to diagnose cytomegalovirus status with high specificity and sensitivity in both the original and validation cohorts. While some public TCRs were present in many individuals, most TCR sequences turned up only very rarely across donors. A further reported finding was that TCR beta sequences accurately predicted the HLA-A and HLA-B alleles for most subjects in the first cohort. A few of the identified cytomegalovirus-associated TCR beta chains were confirmed in vitro to be specific for cytomegalovirus antigens. In a later analysis, most CMV-associated TCR beta chains were found to appear HLA-restricted, with HLA associations seemingly driven largely by CMV exposure. An association between a missense DCLRE1C variant and V-gene and J-gene trimming of TCR beta chains was found in a later genetic analysis and replicated in an independent cohort. Specific HLA alleles were associated with 15,000 to 20,000 TCR beta sequences at a false discovery rate of 0.05 in a later analysis. Some IMGT-functional V segments, including TRBV6-2 and TRBV6-3, could not be told apart with the 87-base-pair reads, so those segments were excluded. When HLA alleles, especially DR and DQ, strongly co-occurred, TCR associations were difficult to assign to individual alleles. This cohort had only TCR beta chains sequenced, and the lack of alpha or paired-chain data limited which features could be detected. Linkage disequilibrium might explain the correlated functional status among segregating V segments, but an unknown experimental factor could not be ruled out. Compared with equally common non-associated chains, HLA-associated TCR beta chains in a later analysis were more clonally expanded and had lower generation probabilities. According to the authors, the approach could potentially be generalized to other disease states and immunological phenotypes. The earlier analysis of approximately 590 of the donors excluded around 17 rarely observed V segments, including chromosome 9 orphons, because counts were too low. The study gave a list of around 170 TCR beta chains associated with cytomegalovirus. A later analysis reported that several top co-occurrence clusters appeared linked to parvovirus B19, influenza, CMV and Epstein-Barr virus.

The cohort was made up of several hundred healthy bone marrow donors. Cohort members were all nominally healthy when sampled, although unrecorded immune exposures were likely present. The donor tested CMV seropositive, placing the donor among the 250 to 300 seropositive members of the cohort. A peripheral blood sample was collected from each donor, and TCR beta sequencing was performed on peripheral blood mononuclear cells. The Qiagen DNeasy Blood Extraction Kit was used to extract genomic DNA from the blood cell samples. Sequenced material: PBMCs. The rearranged chain carries TRBV7-9 and TRBJ2-2; no D gene call is confident. This receptor was identified in a man aged 40-49 years in good health and CMV-seropositive. CDR3 loop: CASRSLRGPTGELFF. The DNA sequence follows: TGTGCCAGCCGAAGCTTAAGAGGTCCGACCGGGGAGCTGTTTTTT.